This entry features one T cell receptor beta chain sequence. Its binding antigen is unknown. No quality values exist for individual bases; no much larger clone is one base distant. TCR beta CDR3 regions were amplified from RNA transcripts for repertoire sequencing. HTBI primers and the Qiagen OneStep RT-PCR kit were used in a first-round RT-PCR, which was followed by a second-round multiplex PCR, size selection and purification. The libraries underwent paired-end sequencing with 100 bp reads on an Illumina HiSeq2000. The authors' analysis ran thus. SOAPnuke was used to process the reads, throwing out any read that had adapters, had uncalled bases, had a mean Phred below 15, or lacked an exact constant-primer or identifier match. High-quality paired reads were merged with COPE v1.2.5. Clonotypes were defined as unique nucleotide sequences and were aligned to IMGT TRB V, D and J references using MiTCR v1.1. Only V-J combinations with frequency above 0.0001 were analysed, covering about 99% of repertoires. For each V-J combination, a TCR clonal expansion and chaos score was defined as F50 clonal expansion divided by the chaos observed in the TCRdist matrix. Features were reduced by Welch's t-statistics and random forest to 10 to 15 V-J combinations, which fed a naive Bayes classifier. The similarity between thyroid and blood repertoires was quantified using the Morisita-Horn index. Through fastp at Q25 and MiXCR, TCRdb rebuilt clones from the public reads, retaining in-frame beta chains. Each entry merges the rows of one CDR3 protein and shows their most common DNA and genes. It is TCRdb's table, rather than the study itself, that gives the V and J calls and clone size. The table for this sample lists around 1.1 million distinct CDR3 sequences; about two fifths of them were counted only once. Around 10% of the sample lies in the top ten.

The sample belongs to a study of Graves' ophthalmopathy and Graves' hyperthyroidism (dated by TCRdb to the late 2010s). A note on the overall study: A patient counted as having stable hyperthyroidism if there was no progression to ophthalmopathy within 18 months of follow-up. To tell Graves' ophthalmopathy apart from Graves' hyperthyroidism, and to predict which patients would progress to ophthalmopathy, the study relied on TCR beta repertoire signatures. In total, under 150 blood samples were TCR-sequenced: approximately 40 ophthalmopathy, over 70 hyperthyroidism and roughly 17 hyperthyroidism-to-ophthalmopathy patients. A discovery set of about 99 patients (approximately 45 ophthalmopathy, about 55 stable hyperthyroidism) was enrolled to explore V-J signatures distinguishing ophthalmopathy from hyperthyroidism. The independent validation cohort included 18 to 20 hyperthyroidism patients plus 17 patients who later progressed from hyperthyroidism to ophthalmopathy. In roughly 6 hyperthyroidism patients, T-cell repertoires of thyroid tissue and blood were compared. Once sampling was done, hyperthyroidism patients were given methimazole at a starting dose of 30 mg daily, while ophthalmopathy patients were given high-dose intravenous methylprednisolone. The study at large found these results: Among expanded thyroid clonotypes with frequency above 0.001, most also showed up in blood, which suggests that blood repertoires may reflect the thyroid immune response. The 13-signature model separated ophthalmopathy from stable hyperthyroidism with 85% to 90% sensitivity and about 81% specificity in cross-validation, and 80%/75% in the test set. In validation, the model predicted ophthalmopathy progression with over 60% sensitivity and approximately 72% specificity; roughly 11 predicted patients were CT-confirmed with GO in a median of around 6 months. No statistical method was used to predetermine the sample size, and group allocation was not hidden from the investigators.

V and J are trimmed by 2 bases and 4 bases, and the gene matches miss 6 bases of the junction. The CDR3, from cysteine to phenylalanine, totals 15 residues. Only CDR3 DNA is held: 45 bases, read in frame from base 1. CDR1 and CDR2, looked up from the germline V gene, are SGHTA and FQGTGA. The hyperthyroidism patients were 18 to 65 years old and newly diagnosed, with a disease duration of less than 2 months. Patients with other autoimmune diseases, uncontrolled infections, pregnancy or lactation were excluded from the study. Clinical symptoms, serum thyroxine, TRAb, thyroid ultrasound and orbital computed tomography formed the basis of the diagnosis. Total RNA was extracted with Trizol reagent and quality-checked on an Agilent 2100 Bioanalyzer.

Sequenced input: peripheral blood or thyroid tissue (not recorded which). The source is an adult man with Graves' hyperthyroidism. The rearranged chain carries TRBV7-3 and TRBJ2-7, and TRBD1 matches 9 of the central bases. The nucleotide sequence reads as follows: TGTGCCAGCAGCTTAGCAGACAGGGGGATTTACGAGCAGTACTTC. Translation gives CASSLADRGIYEQYF.